The 30 T cell receptor beta chains given below trace back to one sample, sequenced in a study of blood T cell repertoires in COVID-19. TCRdb's copy holds only in-frame clones and misses some; the assay was immunoSEQ multiplex PCR. This table holds 100,000 to 150,000 clones, around 81% found once. Input material: peripheral blood. The receptors stem from a man aged 65 to 85 with acute or convalescent COVID-19.

In its sample, this clone was seen a few times. This chain joins TRBV2 and TRBJ1-5; D is ambiguous. The CDR3 is 15 residues long. The V and J ends lost 4 bases and 7 bases respectively, with 17 bases between them. Per germline, CDR1 SNHLY and CDR2 FYNNEI. The chain's CDR3 is CASSGGQLASQPQHF. In nucleotides, the CDR3 is TGTGCCAGCAGTGGAGGGCAGCTCGCAAGCCAGCCCCAGCATTTT. Using reference TRBV2 and TRBJ1-5 for the parts outside the CDR3, the full variable domain is EPEVTQTPSHQVTQMGQEVILRCVPISNHLYFYWYRQILGQKVEFLVSFYNNEISEKSEIFDDQFSVERPDGSNFTLKIRSTKLEDSAMYFCASSGGQLASQPQHFGDGTRLSIL.

The chain couples TRBV7-2 to TRBJ2-7, with 10 nucleotides matching TRBD2. Per germline, CDR1 SGHTA and CDR2 FQGNSA. This CDR3 contains 15 residues. Trimming removed 4 bases from V and 5 bases from J; junction bases left unmatched: 8. CDR3 loop: CASSSLAGVRHEQYF. The CDR3 DNA sequence: TGTGCCAGCAGCTCCCTAGCGGGGGTCCGGCACGAGCAGTACTTC.

V usage is TRBV5-1 and J usage is TRBJ1-5; no clear D gene. The CDR3 is 14 residues long. V dropped 2 bases and J dropped 1 base, with 7 bases sitting between them. The germline V gene encodes CDR1 SGHRS and CDR2 YFSETQ. The chain's CDR3 is CASSFEGSNQPQHF. The DNA of the CDR3 is TGCGCCAGCAGCTTCGAGGGAAGCAATCAGCCCCAGCATTTT.

This clone was detected only once. The V gene is TRBV18, the J gene TRBJ2-6, with 7 bases aligning to TRBD2. With V trimmed by 0 bases and J by 0 bases, 5 bases remained unmatched. The CDR3 has 18 amino acids. The V gene's germline CDR1 is KGHSH and CDR2 LQKENI. CDR3 bases: TGTGCCAGCTCACCACCGGTAGCGGGTAGCTCTGGGGCCAACGTCCTGACTTTC. Translated, it gives CASSPPVAGSSGANVLTF.

V gene TRBV5-8 combines with J gene TRBJ2-3; the match to TRBD1 covers 7 bases. Trimming at V came to 4 bases and at J to 9 bases, leaving 8 bases not matched to a gene. The CDR3 covers 13 residues. Germline V lookup: CDR1 SGHTS, CDR2 YDEGEE. CDR3 DNA: TGTGCCAGCAGCGAAATGACAGGGACGACGCAGTATTTT. It codes for CASSEMTGTTQYF.

This sequence joins TRBV7-9 and TRBJ2-4; possible D gene TRBD2, 7 bases. This CDR3 has 15 amino acids. Germline CDR1 is SEHNR and CDR2 is FQNEAQ (reference sequence). Deletions cut 5 bases from V and 1 base from J, with 12 bases between. The CDR3 region is CASSPGGRAKNIQYF. CDR3 nucleotides: TGTGCCAGCAGCCCCGGGGGGCGCGCCAAAAACATTCAGTACTTC. Full variable domain (remainder filled in from reference TRBV7-9 and TRBJ2-4): DTGVSQNPRHKITKRGQNVTFRCDPISEHNRLYWYRQTLGQGPEFLTYFQNEAQLEKSRLLSDRFSAERPKGSFSTLEIQRTEQGDSAMYLCASSPGGRAKNIQYFGAGTRLSVL.

The chain combines TRBV6-5 with TRBJ1-5; D is possibly TRBD1 (5 bases). Between the trimmed V and J ends, which lost 4 bases and 4 bases, there was a span of 17 bases. From germline, CDR1 is MNHEY and CDR2 SVGAGI. CDR3 length equals 16 residues. CDR3 protein: CASSSGSGGGNQPQHF. The CDR3 DNA is TGTGCCAGCAGTTCCGGCTCCGGGGGGGGAAATCAGCCCCAGCATTTT.

The V call is TRBV2, the J call TRBJ2-1; maybe TRBD1 (6 bases). With 6 bases removed from V and 9 bases from J, the gap between germline ends came to 18 bases. Germline CDR1 is SNHLY and CDR2 is FYNNEI. This CDR3 spans 14 amino acids. The CDR3 region is CASSEPYRAAEQFF. As DNA, the CDR3 is TGTGCCAGCAGCGAACCCTACAGGGCTGCTGAGCAGTTCTTC.

The gene calls are TRBV2 and TRBJ1-5, with a weak D call TRBD1 (5 bases). The CDR3 loop spans 14 amino acids. V lost 7 bases and J lost 2, with 12 bases in between. Per germline, CDR1 SNHLY and CDR2 FYNNEI. CDR3 loop: CASTQGFGNQPQHF. The CDR3 DNA reads as TGTGCCAGCACCCAGGGTTTTGGCAATCAGCCCCAGCATTTT.

The gene calls are TRBV15 and TRBJ1-5; unclear D gene. This CDR3 comprises 14 residues. Trimming stripped 0 bases from V and 3 bases from J, with 6 bases between. Germline V CDR1 and CDR2: LNHNV, YYDKDF (reference sequence). CDR3 protein: CATSRETVNQPQHF. Written as DNA, the CDR3 is TGTGCCACCAGCAGAGAAACAGTCAATCAGCCCCAGCATTTT.

The chain links TRBV6-4 to TRBJ2-3; maybe TRBD2 (5 bases). The CDR3 is 14 residues long. Germline-derived CDR1 and CDR2 are MRHNA and SNTAGT. The V end lost 11 bases, the J end lost 1 base, and 16 bases lay between the germline ends. CDR3 coding DNA: TGTGCCCCCCCCTGGACTCTTGGCACAGATACGCAGTATTTT. This gives the protein CAPPWTLGTDTQYF.

This clone occurred once. V is TRBV6-5 and J is TRBJ2-7; 7 bases align to TRBD1. The CDR3 contains 14 residues. Germline-derived CDR1 and CDR2 are MNHEY and SVGAGI. Unmatched junction bases numbered 5, after V lost 6 bases and J lost 0 bases. The CDR3 bases are TGTGCCAGCAGATTCGGACAGGTCTCCTACGAGCAGTACTTC. Translating gives CASRFGQVSYEQYF.

This chain uses TRBV7-2 with TRBJ2-5; 14 bases agree with TRBD2. V dropped 3 bases and J dropped 5; count of bases not matched to a gene: 5. This CDR3 region has 16 residues. Germline CDR1 and CDR2: SGHTA and FQGNSA. The DNA for the CDR3 is TGTGCCAGCAGCTTCAGACTAGCGGGGGGGCGGGAGACCCAGTACTTC. This encodes CASSFRLAGGRETQYF.

This chain uses TRBV20-1 with TRBJ1-4, with unresolved D. Germline CDR1 and CDR2: DFQATT and SNEGSKA (reference sequence). The CDR3 runs to 17 residues. The V gene lost 3 bases and the J gene lost 0 bases, with 17 bases spanning the gap. CDR3 in amino acids: CSASVASGSATNEKLFF. The CDR3 coding sequence is TGCAGTGCTAGTGTCGCCTCGGGGAGTGCAACTAATGAAAAACTGTTTTTT.

The chain links TRBV29-1 to TRBJ1-1; no firm D call. From germline, CDR1 is SQVTM and CDR2 ANQGSEA. Deletions cut 1 base from V and 0 bases from J, with 6 bases between. The CDR3 sequence is 13 residues long. The CDR3 region is CSVEGRMNTEAFF. CDR3 DNA: TGCAGCGTTGAAGGCAGAATGAACACTGAAGCTTTCTTT. Full variable domain (rest looked up from reference TRBV29-1 and TRBJ1-1): SAVISQKPSRDICQRGTSLTIQCQVDSQVTMMFWYRQQPGQSLTLIATANQGSEATYESGFVIDKFPISRPNLTFSTLTVSNMSPEDSSIYLCSVEGRMNTEAFFGQGTRLTVV.

The rearrangement links TRBV2 to TRBJ1-1; D call uncertain. Germline CDR1 reads SNHLY; CDR2 reads FYNNEI. V was trimmed by 0 bases and J by 5 bases, leaving 19 bases between them. CDR3 size: 17 residues. CDR3 sequence reads: CASSEALFVIGGTEAFF. As DNA, the CDR3 is TGTGCCAGCAGTGAAGCGCTGTTCGTGATCGGAGGGACTGAAGCTTTCTTT. Full variable domain (missing parts from reference TRBV2 and TRBJ1-1): EPEVTQTPSHQVTQMGQEVILRCVPISNHLYFYWYRQILGQKVEFLVSFYNNEISEKSEIFDDQFSVERPDGSNFTLKIRSTKLEDSAMYFCASSEALFVIGGTEAFFGQGTRLTVV.

Only one count was recorded for this clone. The chain couples TRBV3-1 (or the pseudogene TRBV3-2) to TRBJ1-1; weak D call: TRBD1 (5 bases). From germline, CDR1 is LGHDT and CDR2 YNNKEL (reference sequence). The V end was cut by 4 bases, the J end by 1 base, with 10 bases between. The CDR3 is made up of 14 amino acids. CDR3 residues: CASSPTTGNTEAFF. DNA for the CDR3: TGTGCCAGCAGCCCAACAACAGGGAACACTGAAGCTTTCTTT.

The genes are TRBV19 and TRBJ2-3, with 16 bases that match TRBD2. Germline V gene sequence: CDR1 LNHDA, CDR2 SQIVND (reference sequence). V shed 5 bases and J 3 bases; nucleotides not matched to a gene: 5. This CDR3 has 17 residues. This CDR3 is CASSFGTSGGATDTQYF. The CDR3 region has the DNA TGTGCCAGTAGTTTCGGGACTAGCGGGGGGGCAACAGATACGCAGTATTTT.

V is TRBV5-8 and J is TRBJ1-5, with D perhaps matching TRBD1 (6 bases). V was shortened by 3 bases and J by 0 bases, with 13 bases between the two germline ends. CDR1 is SGHTS and CDR2 is YDEGEE in the germline V gene. This CDR3 has 16 residues. The CDR3 loop is CASSSGTLYSNQPQHF. CDR3 bases: TGTGCCAGCAGCTCGGGGACACTTTATAGCAATCAGCCCCAGCATTTT.

By share of the sample, this clone is medium-sized. The chain carries TRBV4-1 and TRBJ2-7; TRBD1 matches at 8 bases. This CDR3 is 14 amino acids long. The V and J ends lost 2 bases and 3 bases, in that order; junction bases with no gene match: 3. The germline V gene encodes CDR1 MGHRA and CDR2 YSYEKL. CDR3 bases: TGCGCCAGCAGCCAATTAGACAGGGGCTACGAGCAGTACTTC. This gives the protein CASSQLDRGYEQYF.

The rearrangement uses TRBV6-5 and TRBJ2-7; TRBD2 aligns across 14 bases. Germline V gene sequence: CDR1 MNHEY, CDR2 SVGAGI. The CDR3 runs to 15 residues. The trim removed 6 bases at V and 3 bases at J, leaving 4 bases unmatched. The CDR3 reads CASSRGTSGGYEQYF. DNA of the CDR3: TGTGCCAGCAGCCGTGGGACTAGCGGGGGCTACGAGCAGTACTTC.

This chain joins TRBV11-2 and TRBJ2-3; 10 bases map to TRBD2. Germline V gene lookup returns CDR1 SGHAT and CDR2 FQNNGV. J lost 5 bases, V lost 3 bases, and 8 bases had no gene match. The CDR3 consists of 16 residues. The CDR3 sequence is CASSFVSLAGVDTQYF. The CDR3 DNA sequence: TGTGCCAGCAGCTTTGTTTCCCTAGCGGGGGTAGATACGCAGTATTTT.

The chain recombines TRBV6-1 with TRBJ1-5; 7 nucleotides line up with TRBD1. This CDR3 has 16 amino acids. In germline, CDR1 is MNHNS, CDR2 SASEGT. Trimming removed 2 bases from V and 5 bases from J; junction bases left unmatched: 9. CDR3 protein: CASSEFGGGDYQPQHF. CDR3 sequence (DNA): TGTGCCAGCAGTGAATTCGGAGGGGGCGATTATCAGCCCCAGCATTTT.

The J gene is TRBJ2-5, the V gene TRBV5-1, with 7 bases fitting TRBD1. V lost 4 bases, J lost 4 bases, and 13 bases stayed unmatched. This CDR3 spans 16 amino acids. Germline CDR1 SGHRS, CDR2 YFSETQ. The CDR3 protein is CASSPPTGILGETQYF. The CDR3 DNA is TGCGCCAGCAGCCCACCGACAGGGATTCTTGGAGAGACCCAGTACTTC.

This clone was detected only a few times. An end of the junction differs from the germline gene, which may be a read error. V and J are TRBV5-1 and TRBJ1-2; D unclear. Germline loops: CDR1 SGHRS, CDR2 YFSETQ. The CDR3 covers 13 residues. CDR3 nucleotides: TGCGCCAGCAGCGCGGGCGCAGAGTATGACTACACCTTC. Amino acid sequence: CASSAGAEYDYTF.

This chain links TRBV12-3 or TRBV12-4 with TRBJ1-2, with a tentative D call TRBD1 (5 bases). The V end lost 3 bases, the J end lost 4 bases, and 9 bases lay between the germline ends. This CDR3 is built from 13 residues. CDR3 residues: CASSFHQGYGYTF. The CDR3 nucleotides read TGTGCCAGCAGTTTCCACCAGGGCTATGGCTACACCTTC.

This clone has more than one count but fewer than ten. The rearrangement joins TRBV7-2 to TRBJ1-2, with TRBD1 as a possible D gene (6 bases). The CDR3 runs 13 residues. V was shortened by 3 bases and J by 4 bases, with 9 bases between the two germline ends. CDR1 and CDR2 (germline): SGHTA, FQGNSA. The DNA of the CDR3 is TGTGCCAGCAGCTTCACAGGGATCTATGGCTACACCTTC. It encodes CASSFTGIYGYTF.

This clone was seen only a few times. The chain links TRBV10-3 to TRBJ1-2, with 7 bases that match TRBD1. Germline-derived CDR1 and CDR2 are ENHRY and SYGVKD. The CDR3 is made up of 13 amino acids. Trimming cost V 6 bases and J 6 bases; bases outside gene matches: 7. As DNA, the CDR3 is TGTGCCATCAGAATAGACAGGGCCGATGGCTACACCTTC. This codes for CAIRIDRADGYTF.

This sequence joins TRBV5-1 and TRBJ2-1, with TRBD2 matching over 11 bases. The CDR3 sequence is 16 residues long. CDR1 and CDR2 (germline): SGHRS, YFSETQ. J was trimmed by 5 bases and V by 6 bases; bases with no gene match: 10. CDR3 sequence (DNA): TGCGCCAGCACCCGTCTGACTAGCGGGACCAACAATGAGCAGTTCTTC. Translated, it gives CASTRLTSGTNNEQFF.

The CDR3 region is CASSSGGSYGYTF. CDR3 sequence (DNA): TGCGCCAGCAGCTCGGGAGGGAGCTATGGCTACACCTTC. The chain is built from TRBV5-1 and TRBJ1-2; D uncertain. This CDR3 has 13 amino acids. Trimming removed 3 bases from V and 4 bases from J, with 10 bases in between. Germline V gene lookup returns CDR1 SGHRS and CDR2 YFSETQ.